This is a list of T cell receptor beta chains from one sample in a study of CD8 T cells in Susac syndrome. One entry per CDR3 protein, called by TCRdb with MiXCR from the immunoSEQ multiplex PCR reads. The sample consists of 330,000 or so distinct CDR3 sequences, over 75% of them appearing once. The sequenced sample consisted of CD8+ T cells from PBMCs. These receptors originate from a human donor with multiple sclerosis. CDR3s include the opening cysteine and the closing phenylalanine or tryptophan. Fields, in order: V gene, clone size, D gene, J gene, CDR3 protein, CDR3 DNA. The D gene is left open where the match is weak. The size field is filled for only some rows; it gives once, few, many or a size class.

TRBV5-6,NA,NA,TRBJ2-1,CASRPEENNYNEQFF,TGTGCCAGCAGACCAGAAGAGAATAACTACAATGAGCAGTTCTTC
TRBV30,NA,NA,TRBJ1-4,CAWSGTFSNSPTNEKLFF,TGTGCCTGGAGTGGGACGTTTTCGAATTCCCCCACTAATGAAAAACTGTTTTTT
TRBV28,NA,TRBD2,TRBJ2-7,CASSSSLAGEQYF,TGTGCCAGCAGTTCATCTCTAGCGGGAGAGCAGTACTTC
TRBV15,NA,NA,TRBJ1-1,CATSVGATEGTEAFF,TGTGCCACCAGCGTGGGCGCGACGGAGGGCACTGAAGCTTTCTTT
TRBV19,once,TRBD1,TRBJ1-5,CATIDGQGGNQPQHF,TGTGCCACCATCGATGGACAGGGGGGGAATCAGCCCCAGCATTTT
TRBV6-1,few,TRBD1,TRBJ1-1,CASSTPRDRGHTEAFF,TGTGCCAGCAGTACCCCTCGGGACAGGGGGCACACTGAAGCTTTCTTT
TRBV6-2/TRBV6-3,NA,TRBD2,TRBJ2-1,CASRPTGLAMNEQFF,TGTGCCAGCAGGCCCACGGGACTAGCTATGAATGAGCAGTTCTTC
TRBV7-8,few,TRBD2,TRBJ2-7,CASSLKSTSGRTEYEQYF,TGTGCCAGCAGCTTAAAGTCGACTAGCGGGAGGACAGAATACGAGCAGTACTTC
TRBV11-2,NA,TRBD2,TRBJ2-1,CATTTISGRVNEQFF,TGTGCCACCACAACAATTAGCGGGAGGGTCAATGAGCAGTTCTTC
TRBV14,NA,TRBD2,TRBJ2-7,CASSLRLAGFEQYF,TGTGCCAGCAGCCTTAGACTAGCGGGATTCGAGCAGTACTTC
TRBV7-9,NA,NA,TRBJ2-1,CASSALEDEQFF,TGTGCCAGCAGCGCTTTGGAAGATGAGCAGTTCTTC
TRBV7-6,NA,TRBD2,TRBJ2-3,CASSFTSGGLVTDTQYF,TGTGCCAGCAGCTTTACATCGGGGGGGCTAGTCACAGATACGCAGTATTTT
TRBV9,few,NA,TRBJ1-1,CASRATGNTEAFF,TGTGCCAGCAGGGCTACAGGGAACACTGAAGCTTTCTTT
TRBV12-3/TRBV12-4,NA,TRBD2,TRBJ2-5,CASSPGLAGGPETQYF,TGTGCCAGCAGTCCGGGACTAGCGGGAGGGCCAGAGACCCAGTACTTC
TRBV6-5,few,NA,TRBJ2-3,CASSYSAGQDTQYF,TGTGCCAGCAGTTACTCGGCAGGGCAAGATACGCAGTATTTT
TRBV20-1,NA,TRBD2,TRBJ2-1,CSARAITSGYRYNEQFF,TGCAGTGCTAGAGCAATTACTAGCGGATATCGTTACAATGAGCAGTTCTTC
TRBV20-1,NA,NA,TRBJ2-2,CSARDGPGSNTGELFF,TGCAGTGCTAGAGATGGGCCAGGGTCCAACACCGGGGAGCTGTTTTTT
TRBV4-2,NA,TRBD2,TRBJ2-7,CASSPVGLAGEQYF,TGTGCCAGCAGCCCCGTGGGACTAGCTGGAGAGCAGTACTTC
TRBV6-5,NA,NA,TRBJ1-4,CASSYGNRGYSATNEKLFF,TGTGCCAGCAGTTATGGCAATAGAGGGTATTCTGCAACTAATGAAAAACTGTTTTTT
TRBV7-2,NA,NA,TRBJ1-6,CASSRPMPDSPLHF,TGTGCCAGCAGTCGACCCATGCCGGATTCACCCCTCCACTTT
TRBV9,NA,NA,TRBJ2-7,CASSVDGGADAYEQYF,TGTGCCAGCAGCGTAGATGGGGGGGCGGACGCCTACGAGCAGTACTTC
TRBV14,NA,NA,TRBJ2-3,CASSQNTRYYTDTQYF,TGTGCCAGCAGCCAGAATACTCGCTATTACACAGATACGCAGTATTTT
TRBV28,NA,NA,TRBJ2-1,CASSPMGGGYNEQFF,TGTGCCAGCAGCCCCATGGGAGGGGGATACAATGAGCAGTTCTTC
TRBV19,NA,TRBD2,TRBJ2-1,CASRLLAGALNEQFF,TGTGCCAGTAGACTGCTAGCGGGAGCTCTCAATGAGCAGTTCTTC
TRBV12-3/TRBV12-4,once,NA,TRBJ2-2,CASNTGTYYTGELFF,TGTGCCAGCAACACCGGGACTTACTACACCGGGGAGCTGTTTTTT
TRBV19,NA,NA,TRBJ1-1,CASSIMSTEAFF,TGTGCCAGTAGTATAATGAGCACTGAAGCTTTCTTT
TRBV27,NA,TRBD2,TRBJ2-1,CASSPLAGFINEQFF,TGTGCCAGCAGTCCGCTAGCGGGATTTATCAATGAGCAGTTCTTC
TRBV4-1,few,TRBD2,TRBJ2-7,CASSSTGTSGYEQYF,TGCGCCAGCAGTTCAACCGGGACTAGCGGGTACGAGCAGTACTTC
TRBV7-9,NA,NA,TRBJ2-7,CASSAYQRDYEQYF,TGTGCCAGCAGCGCTTATCAACGGGACTACGAGCAGTACTTC
TRBV28,NA,NA,TRBJ1-5,CASSLRVYNQPQHF,TGTGCCAGCAGTTTAAGAGTCTACAATCAGCCCCAGCATTTT
TRBV7-9,NA,NA,TRBJ2-1,CASSVNPLSSSYNEQFF,TGTGCCAGCAGCGTAAACCCTCTTTCTAGCTCCTACAATGAGCAGTTCTTC
TRBV24-1,NA,TRBD2,TRBJ2-2,CATSDPAGTSGWGITGELFF,TGTGCCACCAGTGACCCAGCCGGGACTAGCGGATGGGGGATCACCGGGGAGCTGTTTTTT
TRBV27,NA,TRBD1,TRBJ1-5,CASSVDRDQPQHF,TGTGCCAGCAGTGTAGACAGGGATCAGCCCCAGCATTTT
TRBV27,NA,NA,TRBJ1-1,CASSLGLLNTEAFF,TGTGCCAGCAGTTTAGGACTCTTGAACACTGAAGCTTTCTTT
TRBV4-3,NA,TRBD1,TRBJ2-2,CASSQDSTRDRVFTGELFF,TGCGCCAGCAGCCAAGATTCGACGCGGGACAGGGTATTCACCGGGGAGCTGTTTTTT
TRBV7-9,once,TRBD2,TRBJ2-1,CASSSASGRFVENEQFF,TGTGCCAGCAGCTCGGCTAGCGGGAGGTTTGTTGAGAATGAGCAGTTCTTC
TRBV6-5,few,TRBD1,TRBJ2-7,CASSLTGTGTYEQYF,TGTGCCAGCAGTTTAACCGGGACAGGGACCTACGAGCAGTACTTC
TRBV28,NA,TRBD1,TRBJ1-1,CASSSTGVVTEAFF,TGTGCCAGCAGTTCCACAGGGGTGGTGACTGAAGCTTTCTTT
TRBV27,NA,NA,TRBJ2-3,CASRQWAGYMASTDTQYF,TGTGCCAGCAGACAATGGGCCGGTTATATGGCAAGTACAGATACGCAGTATTTT
TRBV20-1,NA,NA,TRBJ2-7,CSASFSRGYEQYF,TGCAGTGCTAGTTTCAGTAGGGGCTACGAGCAGTACTTC
TRBV12-3/TRBV12-4,NA,NA,TRBJ2-2,CASSRAANLNTGELFF,TGTGCCAGCTCGCGGGCTGCGAATTTGAACACCGGGGAGCTGTTTTTT
TRBV5-4,NA,TRBD2,TRBJ2-1,CASSFGLAGTNEQFF,TGTGCCAGCAGTTTCGGACTAGCGGGAACTAATGAGCAGTTCTTC
TRBV20-1,NA,NA,TRBJ2-3,CSASERSSTDTQYF,TGCAGTGCTAGCGAGCGGTCTAGCACAGATACGCAGTATTTT
TRBV19,NA,NA,TRBJ2-5,CASSIDLRERETQYF,TGTGCCAGTAGTATAGATCTCAGGGAGAGGGAGACCCAGTACTTC
TRBV30,NA,NA,TRBJ2-1,CAWSPSYNEQFF,TGTGCCTGGAGTCCGAGTTACAATGAGCAGTTCTTC
TRBV4-2,NA,NA,TRBJ2-3,CASSQGPGTDTQYF,TGTGCCAGCAGCCAAGGGCCTGGCACAGATACGCAGTATTTT
TRBV5-1,NA,NA,TRBJ2-3,CASSLRTTGSTDTQYF,TGCGCCAGCAGCCTCCGTACGACAGGTAGCACAGATACGCAGTATTTT
TRBV6-2/TRBV6-3,NA,NA,TRBJ2-7,CASSYSHYYEQYF,TGTGCCAGCAGTTACTCTCACTACTACGAGCAGTACTTC